This record concerns one TCR beta chain sequence. This entry belongs to a study of blood T cells in healthy people across ages. V trimming: 8 bases; J trimming: 0 bases; junction bases outside the gene matches: 9. The CDR3 contains 15 residues. CDR1 MNHNS and CDR2 SASEGT come from the germline V gene. A second 7 to 11 cycle PCR used barcoded and J-beta primers. Via MiXCR, TCRdb re-called the 5' RACE reads, giving one row per CDR3 protein. In the table there are approximately 830,000 distinct CDR3 sequences, around 62% of which are singletons. The chain couples TRBV6-1 to TRBJ1-1, with TRBD1 matching 7 bases. The sample was blood. This sequence originates from a young man in good health. The CDR3 is CASPQGTAVNTEAFF. CDR3 DNA sequence: TGTGCCAGCCCCCAAGGGACAGCCGTGAACACTGAAGCTTTCTTT.